The next 11 T cell receptor beta chains were all read from a single sample in a study of cytomegalovirus exposure and HLA in healthy donors. Both 60 Vbeta primers and 13 Jbeta primers went into the PCR. Repertoires were generated with immunoSEQ multiplex PCR, while TCRdb's copy carries only in-frame clones and drops some. The table lists fewer than 100,000 clones, roughly 73% of them singletons. Sequencing was performed on PBMCs. Receptors originate from a male donor in good health and CMV-seropositive.

This chain links TRBV5-1 with TRBJ1-1; 9 bases align to TRBD1. The V and J ends lost 0 bases and 4 bases, in that order; junction bases with no gene match: 4. Looked up from germline, CDR1 is SGHRS and CDR2 is YFSETQ. The CDR3 length is 15 residues. The CDR3 DNA reads TGCGCCAGCAGCTTGGACACGACAGGGGGCACTGAAGCTTTCTTT. It is translated as CASSLDTTGGTEAFF. The complete variable domain, with remaining parts taken from reference TRBV5-1 and TRBJ1-1, reads KAGVTQTPRYLIKTRGQQVTLSCSPISGHRSVSWYQQTPGQGLQFLFEYFSETQRNKGNFPGRFSGRQFSNSRSEMNVSTLELGDSALYLCASSLDTTGGTEAFFGQGTRLTVV.

The V and J genes are TRBV25-1 and TRBJ2-5, with D maybe TRBD1 (6 bases). The V gene lost 3 bases and the J gene lost 2 bases, with 13 bases spanning the gap. The CDR3 loop spans 15 amino acids. CDR1 is MGHDK and CDR2 is SYGVNS in the germline V gene. The CDR3 coding sequence is TGTGCCAGCAGTGATTGGGCAGGGGCACAAGAGACCCAGTACTTC. Protein product: CASSDWAGAQETQYF.

This clone was counted only a few times. This sequence joins TRBV10-2 and TRBJ2-7; TRBD2 matches 8 bases. Germline V CDR1 and CDR2: WSHSY, SAAADI. The CDR3 runs to 14 residues. The ends lost 3 bases at V and 6 bases at J; junction bases unmatched: 7. CDR3 region: CASSERARGGEQYF. The CDR3 nucleotides are TGCGCCAGCAGTGAACGGGCTCGGGGGGGCGAGCAGTACTTC.

This clone came up once. CDR3 residues: CAGRQDHTEAFF. The DNA for the CDR3 is TGTGCCGGGAGACAGGACCACACTGAAGCTTTCTTT. This rearrangement joins TRBV2 to TRBJ1-1; maybe TRBD1 (6 bases). V shed 11 bases and J shed 3 bases, with 13 bases lying between them. CDR1 and CDR2 (germline): SNHLY, FYNNEI. The CDR3 contains 12 residues.

The chain carries TRBV28 and TRBJ2-1; the match to TRBD2 covers 9 bases. CDR3 length: 14 amino acids. Trimming cost V 5 bases and J 7 bases; bases outside gene matches: 6. The germline gives CDR1 MDHEN, CDR2 SYDVKM. Here the CDR3 reads CASSHLAGLNEQFF. CDR3 DNA sequence: TGTGCCAGCAGTCACCTAGCGGGACTGAATGAGCAGTTCTTC.

The chain links TRBV7-9 to TRBJ1-5; the match to TRBD1 covers 9 bases. J was trimmed by 3 bases and V by 5 bases; bases with no gene match: 11. Germline V gene lookup returns CDR1 SEHNR and CDR2 FQNEAQ (reference sequence). The CDR3 sequence is 17 residues long. CDR3 loop: CASSANTGDRDNQPQHF. As DNA, the CDR3 is TGTGCCAGCAGCGCAAATACGGGGGACAGGGACAATCAGCCCCAGCATTTT.

The chain recombines TRBV7-2 with TRBJ1-2; TRBD1 aligns across 8 bases. Germline V gene sequence: CDR1 SGHTA, CDR2 FQGNSA. Losses at the gene ends were 6 bases for V and 5 bases for J; bases not matched to a gene: 14. This CDR3 spans 16 amino acids. CDR3 sequence: CASSPLDRGIFYGYTF. Here the CDR3 DNA reads TGTGCCAGCAGTCCGTTAGACAGGGGAATTTTTTATGGCTACACCTTC.

This clone was recorded a few times. V is TRBV5-1 and J is TRBJ1-1, with 7 bases lining up with TRBD1. With 4 bases clipped from V and 1 base from J, the junction kept 4 bases outside the gene matches. The CDR3 extends over 14 amino acids. Germline-derived CDR1 and CDR2 are SGHRS and YFSETQ. Here the CDR3 reads CASSRGQKNTEAFF. CDR3 bases: TGCGCCAGCAGCAGGGGACAGAAGAACACTGAAGCTTTCTTT.

The chain recombines TRBV4-1 with TRBJ2-4, with 7 bases identical to TRBD1. Losses at the gene ends were 2 bases for V and 1 base for J; bases not matched to a gene: 2. This CDR3 is 15 amino acids long. Germline V CDR1 and CDR2: MGHRA, YSYEKL. In DNA form, the CDR3 reads TGCGCCAGCAGCCAATTACAGGGGGCCAAAAACATTCAGTACTTC. This codes for CASSQLQGAKNIQYF.

The chain has TRBV9 and TRBJ2-1, with 11 bases fitting TRBD1. This CDR3 contains 14 residues. Unmatched junction bases numbered 12, after V lost 4 bases and J lost 15 bases. CDR1 is SGDLS and CDR2 is YYNGEE in the germline V gene. CDR3 residues: CASSPLGQGAYLFF. CDR3 nucleotide sequence: TGTGCCAGCAGCCCCCTCGGACAGGGGGCGTATCTGTTCTTC.

V usage is TRBV6-1 and J usage is TRBJ1-1, with 7 bases lining up with TRBD1. This CDR3 spans 14 amino acids. Germline-derived CDR1 and CDR2 are MNHNS and SASEGT. The V and J ends lost 6 bases and 1 base, in that order; junction bases with no gene match: 5. The CDR3 DNA is TGTGCCAGCAGCGAGGACAGGAGGAACACTGAAGCTTTCTTT. It specifies CASSEDRRNTEAFF.